This TCR beta chain was identified during a study of glioma-infiltrating T cells (dated by TCRdb to about 2016). A note on the overall study: TCR alpha- and beta-chain repertoires were sequenced from glioma tissue, non-neoplastic brain tissue and matched peripheral blood mononuclear cells. To measure divergence between tissue and blood T-cell populations, each tissue-infiltrating repertoire was compared with the peripheral blood repertoire of the same patient. Three low-grade glioma patients, eight or nine primary glioblastoma patients and three non-glioma patients contributing non-neoplastic brain tissue were included in the paired cohort. Findings and caveats that apply to the study as a whole: VJ-independent divergence between tissue and blood was below expectation in non-neoplastic patients but above expectation in all gliomas, especially low-grade gliomas. The group comparisons were based on small numbers of patients: three non-neoplastic, three low-grade glioma and several glioblastoma patients. Very few CDR3 sequences were found to be shared between tissue and blood, and this scarcity was attributed to high CDR3 diversity and limited sampling.

The iRepertoire nested amplicon-rescue multiplex PCR (arm-PCR) platform was used to amplify TCR alpha and beta CDR3 regions from RNA. The input for one-step reverse transcription and amplification was about 95-450 ng of tissue mRNA or PBMC total RNA. After bead purification, a secondary multiplex PCR added Illumina adapters, and libraries were gel-purified between 200 and 400 bp. Demultiplexing relied on internal 6-nucleotide barcodes carried by the libraries. Sequencing of libraries was performed on an Illumina MiSeq with 2x220 or 2x250 nucleotide paired-end reads. In the source study's methods: Paired reads were merged with FLASH 1.2.11 and aligned to the GRCh37 human genome with BWA-MEM before extracting TRA and TRB reads. An IMGT-derived reference of cassette sequences and CDR3 motifs, with pseudogenes included, was used for V and J assignment. Reads were translated in three frames, and productive CDR3s were defined by a C…FGXG motif without stop codons. Clonotypes were defined as unique combinations of V-J cassette pair and CDR3 amino acid sequence. Filtering of reads was based on Hamming distance, with the threshold set by the sequence error rate of each sample in mapped regions. Clones were called with MiXCR by TCRdb after fastp trimmed the public reads at Q25, and only in-frame beta chains were retained. Entries are consolidated by CDR3 protein sequence, retaining the most common genes and DNA. TCRdb, not the authors, supplied the V and J calls. Within this sample are 20,000 to 25,000 distinct CDR3 sequences, with just under 25% of them counted one time only. The ten biggest clones cover around 13% of the sample.

CDR1 and CDR2 (SGHTA, FQGNSA) derive from the germline V gene. The CDR3 covers 18 residues, taking in both the cysteine and the phenylalanine. CDR3 DNA is the only sequence kept; it has 54 bases, read in frame from the first base. Germline trimming amounts to 6 bases on V and 5 bases on J, with 12 as the count of junction bases outside the gene matches. A few counts support this clonotype. This receptor's antigen is unknown. No clone much larger than this one lies a single base away; base qualities are absent. The TCR was taken from a human donor with low-grade glioma or glioblastoma, undergoing nonglioma brain surgery, or in good health (not recorded which). This receptor chain uses TRBV7-2 and TRBJ2-3, with TRBD2 matching 15 junction bases. Sequenced sample: glioma tissue, nonneoplastic brain tissue, or PBMCs (not recorded which). The CDR3 is CASSWYRTSGGAKDTQYF. The nucleotides read TGTGCCAGCAGTTGGTACAGGACTAGCGGGGGGGCGAAAGATACGCAGTATTTT.